This entry lists 12 T cell receptor beta chains sequenced from one sample in a study of cytomegalovirus exposure and HLA in healthy donors. The protocol was immunoSEQ multiplex PCR, while the TCRdb copy is restricted to in-frame clones and leaves out a portion. The sample has about 56,000 clones, 75% to 90% seen once. The sample taken for sequencing was PBMCs. The receptors stem from a woman younger than 30 in good health and CMV-seronegative.

The rearrangement links TRBV6-5 to TRBJ2-3, with 8 positions matching TRBD2. There are 14 residues in the CDR3. Trimming took 6 bases from V and 5 from J; bases not matched to a gene: 7. The germline CDR1 and CDR2 sequences are MNHEY and SVGAGI. The CDR3 reads CASRPGGVKDTQYF. The CDR3 DNA reads as TGTGCCAGCAGGCCGGGGGGGGTAAAAGATACGCAGTATTTT.

V and J are TRBV25-1 and TRBJ1-3, with 10 positions matching TRBD1. Trimming removed 8 bases from V and 4 bases from J; junction bases left unmatched: 11. The CDR3 contains 16 residues. Looked up from germline, CDR1 is MGHDK and CDR2 is SYGVNS. Written as DNA, the CDR3 is TGTGCCAGCGGAACCGGGACAGGGGCGGGCGGAAACACCATATATTTT. Its protein is CASGTGTGAGGNTIYF.

The chain uses TRBV6-5 and TRBJ1-2; no firm D call. Germline loops: CDR1 MNHEY, CDR2 SVGAGI. The CDR3 has 12 amino acids. The germline V and J ends were trimmed by 10 bases and 4 bases, with 13 bases remaining between them. Written as DNA, the CDR3 is TGTGCCACCCGAGTGGTCGGCTATGGCTACACCTTC. Translating it yields CATRVVGYGYTF.

The genes are TRBV19 and TRBJ1-3; TRBD1 agrees at 10 bases. V shed 5 bases and J 2 bases; nucleotides not matched to a gene: 3. The CDR3 contains 15 residues. CDR1 is LNHDA, CDR2 SQIVND, per germline (reference sequence). The CDR3 DNA reads TGTGCCAGTAGTTCCGGGACAGGGGCTGGAAACACCATATATTTT. Protein sequence: CASSSGTGAGNTIYF.

The chain combines TRBV5-6 with TRBJ1-2; TRBD1 might be the D (5 bases). Trimming took 2 bases from V and 3 from J, leaving 14 bases between them. Germline V CDR1 and CDR2: SGHDT, YYEEEE. This CDR3 contains 15 residues. Here the CDR3 DNA reads TGTGCCAGCAGCTTAGCAGGGCTCTCTTACTATGGCTACACCTTC. It codes for CASSLAGLSYYGYTF. Drawing the rest from reference TRBV5-6 and TRBJ1-2, the complete variable domain is DAGVTQSPTHLIKTRGQQVTLRCSPKSGHDTVSWYQQALGQGPQFIFQYYEEEERQRGNFPDRFSGHQFPNYSSELNVNALLLGDSALYLCASSLAGLSYYGYTFGSGTRLTVV.

V and J are TRBV6-6 and TRBJ1-1, with TRBD1 matching over 8 bases. Germline CDR1 MNHNY, CDR2 SVGAGI (reference sequence). V was pared by 2 bases and J by 4 bases, with 3 bases of the junction left unmatched. The CDR3 contains 14 residues. CDR3 region: CASSYQTGATEAFF. CDR3 in DNA: TGTGCCAGCAGTTACCAGACAGGGGCCACTGAAGCTTTCTTT.

The chain joins TRBV7-2 to TRBJ1-2, with TRBD1 as a possible D gene (5 bases). This CDR3 has 14 residues. V dropped 5 bases and J dropped 4 bases, with 14 bases sitting between them. Germline CDR1 and CDR2: SGHTA and FQGNSA. The CDR3 region is CASSKQKGIYGYTF. The CDR3 DNA is TGTGCCAGCAGCAAGCAGAAGGGGATCTATGGCTACACCTTC.

The V gene is TRBV2, the J gene TRBJ1-5; D may be TRBD1 (5 bases). Germline V gene sequence: CDR1 SNHLY, CDR2 FYNNEI. CDR3 length: 13 residues. Trimming removed 4 bases from V and 4 bases from J, with 8 bases in between. CDR3 coding DNA: TGTGCCAGCAGTGGACAGCTAAATCAGCCCCAGCATTTT. Translating gives CASSGQLNQPQHF.

This clone was counted a few times. This chain joins TRBV9 and TRBJ1-2, with TRBD1 as a possible D gene (6 bases). Germline V gene lookup returns CDR1 SGDLS and CDR2 YYNGEE. Trimming left V 3 bases short and J 8 bases short, with 20 bases between. This CDR3 spans 15 amino acids. As DNA, the CDR3 is TGTGCCAGCAGCGGGGGACACATCTTCCAGGGGGGCTACACCTTC. Its translation is CASSGGHIFQGGYTF.

The V and J genes are TRBV9 and TRBJ2-2; 9 bases line up with TRBD2. The V segment lost 3 bases and the J segment 7 bases; nucleotides outside the gene matches: 7. This CDR3 comprises 15 residues. Germline V lookup: CDR1 SGDLS, CDR2 YYNGEE. The CDR3 DNA reads as TGTGCCAGCAGCGCCGGCGGGAGGGCTGGCGGGGAGCTGTTTTTT. It specifies CASSAGGRAGGELFF.

The chain combines TRBV4-3 with TRBJ2-1; 8 nucleotides line up with TRBD2. J gave up 0 bases and V 0 bases, and 1 base lay outside the gene matches. Germline values: CDR1 LGHNA, CDR2 YSLEER. This CDR3 has 16 amino acids. CDR3 nucleotide sequence: TGCGCCAGCAGCCAAGACGCGGGAGGCTCCTACAATGAGCAGTTCTTC. Translating gives CASSQDAGGSYNEQFF.

V and J are TRBV4-3 and TRBJ1-4, with TRBD1 as a possible D gene (5 bases). The CDR3 contains 15 residues. From germline, CDR1 is LGHNA and CDR2 YSLEER. The V end lost 0 bases, the J end lost 3 bases, and 8 bases lay between the germline ends. CDR3: CASSQDLGPNEKLFF. For the CDR3, the DNA is TGCGCCAGCAGCCAAGATCTGGGGCCTAATGAAAAACTGTTTTTT.